This T cell receptor beta chain was obtained from a study of metastatic and nonmetastatic thyroid tumors. Study information: Repertoires of blood and of tissue (tumor or nodule) from malignant and benign thyroid patients were compared. Study results and caveats: Malignant thyroid tumors reportedly exceeded benign nodules significantly in TCR beta diversity, with the difference appearing in blood and tumor.

CDR1 is MNHEY and CDR2 is SMNVEV in the germline V gene (reference sequence). This CDR3 comprises 13 residues. V lost 6 bases, J lost 6 bases, and 14 bases lay in between. None of the patients had undergone any treatment ahead of thyroid surgery. This clone was seen only a few times. Its antigen is unidentified. Per the original data handling: Clinicopathological groups supplied CDR3 differences that were used to build a distant-metastasis classifier for papillary thyroid cancer. TCRdb redid the clone calls on the PCR reads using MiXCR. It is TCRdb's table, rather than the study itself, that gives the V and J calls and clone size. The table has roughly 29,000 clones, roughly 19% seen once.

The rearrangement links TRBV27 to TRBJ1-1; weak D call: TRBD1 (5 bases). This TCR derives from a female donor with papillary thyroid cancer or a benign thyroid nodule (not recorded which). Some clones in this sample may be carry-over from other donors' samples. Sequences were obtained from blood. CDR3 nucleotide sequence: TGTGCCAGCAGCCATAGAACAGGTCCTGAAGCTTTCTTT. This translates into CASSHRTGPEAFF.